Following are 25 T cell receptor beta chains from one sample sequenced in a study of CD8+CD57+ T cells in acquired aplastic anemia. Only patients with CD8+CD57+ cell expansion on flow cytometry were chosen for sequencing. Genomic DNA acted as the template from which TCR beta VDJ combination and CDR3 sequence profiling were carried out. MiXCR, applied by TCRdb to the reads, yields one record per CDR3 protein. The sample carries 170,000 or so distinct CDR3 sequences, 45% to 50% recorded once. Sequenced sample: sorted CD4+, CD8+, or CD8+CD57+ T cells (not recorded which) from PBMCs. All receptors derive from a human donor with aplastic anemia.

In this sample, this clonotype turned up once. This chain links TRBV5-4 with TRBJ2-7, with D possibly TRBD2 on 6 matching bases. This CDR3 region has 18 residues. V was shortened by 2 bases and J by 3 bases, with 24 bases between the two germline ends. Germline-derived CDR1 and CDR2 are SGHNT and YYREEE (reference sequence). The chain's CDR3 is CASSFNGGFLGRDYEQYF. In DNA, the CDR3 is TGTGCCAGCAGCTTTAACGGTGGCTTCTTGGGGCGGGACTACGAGCAGTACTTC.

This CDR3 reads CASSLTGTDNYGYTF. The CDR3 coding sequence is TGTGCCAGCAGCTTAACCGGGACAGATAACTATGGCTACACCTTC. This rearrangement joins TRBV7-3 to TRBJ1-2, with 7 bases that match TRBD1. V gave up 0 bases and J gave up 1 base; unmatched junction bases: 2. This CDR3 is 15 amino acids long. Germline V gives CDR1 SGHTA, CDR2 FQGTGA.

The chain combines TRBV10-3 with TRBJ1-1, with D uncertain. Trimming stripped 6 bases from V and 1 base from J, with 12 bases between. Germline assignment: CDR1 ENHRY and CDR2 SYGVKD. The CDR3 runs 14 residues. CDR3 amino acids: CAIREVVTNTEAFF. CDR3 DNA: TGTGCCATCAGGGAAGTGGTTACGAACACTGAAGCTTTCTTT.

This clonotype turned up a few times. The chain couples TRBV30 to TRBJ1-1; the D is unclear. Looked up from germline, CDR1 is GTSNPN and CDR2 is SVGIG (reference sequence). The germline V and J ends were trimmed by 0 bases and 3 bases, with 8 bases remaining between them. The length of the CDR3 is 13 residues. CDR3: CAWSVSTYTEAFF. The DNA of the CDR3 is TGTGCCTGGAGTGTAAGCACCTACACTGAAGCTTTCTTT.

The chain carries TRBV15 and TRBJ2-1, with 11 positions matching TRBD2. Trimming cost V 1 base and J 6 bases; bases outside gene matches: 5. The CDR3 loop spans 16 amino acids. The germline CDR1 and CDR2 sequences are LNHNV and YYDKDF (reference sequence). CDR3 DNA sequence: TGTGCCACCAGCAGAGCCACTAGCGGGAGCCTCAATGAGCAGTTCTTC. Translating gives CATSRATSGSLNEQFF.

This clonotype was counted a few times. This chain connects TRBV19 to TRBJ1-3; D gene uncertain. CDR3 size: 14 residues. V lost 6 bases to trimming and J lost 0 bases, with 9 bases between them. Germline CDR1 reads LNHDA; CDR2 reads SQIVND (reference sequence). The CDR3: CASSKISSGNTIYF. The CDR3, as DNA: TGTGCCAGTAGCAAGATAAGCTCTGGAAACACCATATATTTT. The full variable domain, completed using reference TRBV19 and TRBJ1-3, is DGGITQSPKYLFRKEGQNVTLSCEQNLNHDAMYWYRQDPGQGLRLIYYSQIVNDFQKGDIAEGYSVSREKKESFPLTVTSAQKNPTAFYLCASSKISSGNTIYFGEGSWLTVV.

This clonotype showed up many times. DNA of the CDR3: TGTGCCAGCAGGGGCGGGACCGAGAGAGCCGGGGAGCTGTTTTTT. Protein sequence: CASRGGTERAGELFF. J is TRBJ2-2 and V is TRBV7-9, with D tentatively TRBD2 (6 bases). Looked up from germline, CDR1 is SEHNR and CDR2 is FQNEAQ (reference sequence). V shed 6 bases and J shed 6 bases, with 17 bases lying between them. This CDR3 contains 15 residues. The full variable domain, with the rest looked up from reference TRBV7-9 and TRBJ2-2, is DTGVSQNPRHKITKRGQNVTFRCDPISEHNRLYWYRQTLGQGPEFLTYFQNEAQLEKSRLLSDRFSAERPKGSFSTLEIQRTEQGDSAMYLCASRGGTERAGELFFGEGSRLTVL.

This chain joins TRBV19 and TRBJ1-6, with 7 bases fitting TRBD1. The V and J ends lost 4 bases and 9 bases, in that order; junction bases with no gene match: 12. CDR3 length equals 16 residues. The germline V gene has CDR1 LNHDA and CDR2 SQIVND (reference sequence). Here the CDR3 DNA reads TGTGCCAGTAGTAGGGACAGCGAAGTAGTAACTTCACCCCTCCACTTT. This codes for CASSRDSEVVTSPLHF.

The chain links TRBV30 to TRBJ2-7; possible D gene TRBD2, 6 bases. Trimming stripped 5 bases from V and 5 bases from J, with 16 bases between. Germline V gene lookup returns CDR1 GTSNPN and CDR2 SVGIG (reference sequence). There are 13 residues in the CDR3. The CDR3 DNA is TGTGCCTGGGATACCGGGAGTTCCCACGAGCAGTACTTC. Its protein is CAWDTGSSHEQYF.

On this clonotype itself: A much bigger clone sits one base away, suggesting this may be a read error. The V gene is TRBV19, the J gene TRBJ1-1; weak D call: TRBD1 (5 bases). The CDR3 runs to 11 residues. Germline loops: CDR1 LNHDA, CDR2 SQIVND (reference sequence). In nucleotides, the CDR3 is TGTGCCAGTAGTTCGTCCGGAGGGGCTTCCTTT. This sequence encodes CASSSSGGASF.

This clonotype was picked up a small number of times. The chain joins TRBV27 to TRBJ2-1, with no clear D. Trimming removed 0 bases at V and 4 bases at J, with 7 bases between. The CDR3 is 14 amino acids. The germline V gene has CDR1 MNHEY and CDR2 SMNVEV (reference sequence). The CDR3 nucleotides read TGTGCCAGCAGTTTATCTGGGGAATACAATGAGCAGTTCTTC. As protein: CASSLSGEYNEQFF.

The CDR3 loop is CASSSETGTNYGYTF. In DNA form, the CDR3 reads TGTGCCAGCAGCTCAGAGACAGGAACCAACTATGGCTACACCTTC. The J gene is TRBJ1-2, the V gene TRBV2; TRBD1 is a possible D gene (6 bases). Germline V lookup: CDR1 SNHLY, CDR2 FYNNEI. This CDR3 region has 15 residues. V lost 6 bases, J lost 2 bases, and 16 bases lay in between.

The chain links TRBV27 to TRBJ2-7, with 8 bases lining up with TRBD1. This CDR3 comprises 15 residues. The junction had 2 bases not matched to a gene; V was cut back by 1 base and J by 0 bases. Per the germline V gene, CDR1 is MNHEY and CDR2 is SMNVEV (reference sequence). The CDR3: CASSLYRGFSYEQYF. Written as DNA, the CDR3 is TGTGCCAGCAGTTTATACAGGGGGTTCTCCTACGAGCAGTACTTC.

This clonotype has a handful of counts. This chain uses TRBV10-3 with TRBJ1-1, with D maybe TRBD1 (6 bases). The CDR3 consists of 17 residues. CDR1 ENHRY and CDR2 SYGVKD come from the germline V gene. With 2 bases removed from V and 6 bases from J, the gap between germline ends came to 22 bases. The CDR3 region is CAISEGAGASVGAEAFF. In nucleotides, the CDR3 is TGTGCCATCAGTGAGGGGGCAGGGGCCAGTGTTGGCGCTGAAGCTTTCTTT.

V and J are TRBV29-1 and TRBJ1-1, with a possible D match to TRBD1 (5 bases). The CDR3 has 14 residues. CDR1 is SQVTM and CDR2 is ANQGSEA in the germline V gene. V was pared by 1 base and J by 0 bases, with 9 bases between. Written as DNA, the CDR3 is TGCAGCGTTGAAGGGGGGGAACTGAACACTGAAGCTTTCTTT. The encoded protein is CSVEGGELNTEAFF.

The chain has TRBV25-1 and TRBJ2-5; TRBD2 aligns across 13 bases. V lost 10 bases and J lost 9; bases outside the gene matches: 8. The CDR3 sequence is 13 residues long. Germline CDR1 and CDR2: MGHDK and SYGVNS. CDR3 sequence: CATGTSGIKAQYF. The CDR3 DNA sequence: TGTGCCACCGGGACTAGCGGGATCAAGGCCCAGTACTTC.

In its sample, this clonotype was seen many times. A clone one base away is much larger, so this may be a read error. V gene TRBV24-1 combines with J gene TRBJ2-3, with TRBD1 as a possible D gene (8 bases). Germline V lookup: CDR1 KGHDR, CDR2 SFDVKD. The CDR3 is 16 amino acids. The V gene lost 3 bases and the J gene lost 1 base, with 13 bases spanning the gap. The DNA of the CDR3 is TGTGCCACCAGTGATGTACAGGGGGGGGGCACAGATACGCAGTATTTT. As protein: CATSDVQGGGTDTQYF.

The chain uses TRBV29-1 and TRBJ2-1, with unresolved D. The CDR3 extends over 10 amino acids. Germline CDR1 is SQVTM and CDR2 is ANQGSEA. Between the trimmed V and J ends, which lost 1 base and 9 bases, there was a span of 4 bases. CDR3 coding DNA: TGCAGCGTTGAAGCGGTTGAGCAGTTCTTC. It codes for CSVEAVEQFF.

This clonotype came up many times. The rearrangement joins TRBV4-1 to TRBJ1-5, with D perhaps TRBD1 (5 bases). Per germline, CDR1 MGHRA and CDR2 YSYEKL. Trimming took off 7 bases at V and 2 bases at J, with 9 bases between the two ends. This CDR3 has 13 residues. In DNA, the CDR3 is TGCGCCAGCAAAGGGGATGGCAATCAGCCCCAGCATTTT. Its protein product is CASKGDGNQPQHF.

This clonotype was seen ten or more times. The J gene is TRBJ2-7, the V gene TRBV14; 7 bases agree with TRBD1. Germline CDR1 SGHDN, CDR2 FVKESK. There are 16 residues in the CDR3. Losses at the gene ends were 3 bases for V and 3 bases for J; bases not matched to a gene: 11. CDR3 DNA sequence: TGTGCCAGCAGCCAGGCCCCCGGGACAGTAGACTACGAGCAGTACTTC. It specifies CASSQAPGTVDYEQYF. The whole variable domain, remainder taken from reference TRBV14 and TRBJ2-7, is EAGVTQFPSHSVIEKGQTVTLRCDPISGHDNLYWYRRVMGKEIKFLLHFVKESKQDESGMPNNRFLAERTGGTYSTLKVQPAELEDSGVYFCASSQAPGTVDYEQYFGPGTRLTVT.

This sequence joins TRBV20-1 and TRBJ1-6; no clear D. Germline loops: CDR1 DFQATT, CDR2 SNEGSKA (reference sequence). CDR3 length equals 14 residues. Trimming removed 6 bases from V and 3 bases from J, with 12 bases in between. DNA for the CDR3: TGCAGTGCGGGTCAGGAGAGCTATAATTCACCCCTCCACTTT. It encodes CSAGQESYNSPLHF.

This clonotype was seen repeatedly, ten times or more. This rearrangement joins TRBV5-1 to TRBJ1-2; possibly TRBD1 for D (6 bases). Per germline, CDR1 SGHRS and CDR2 YFSETQ. The CDR3 contains 14 residues. The V end was cut by 3 bases, the J end by 4 bases, with 13 bases between. In DNA form, the CDR3 reads TGCGCCAGCAGCTCCGAACAGGGTATCTATGGCTACACCTTC. Translating it yields CASSSEQGIYGYTF.

The chain has TRBV29-1 and TRBJ1-2, with no clear D. With 0 bases removed from V and 3 bases from J, the gap between germline ends came to 5 bases. Germline V CDR1 and CDR2: SQVTM, ANQGSEA. This CDR3 comprises 12 residues. CDR3 DNA sequence: TGCAGCGTTGAAGAGATGTACTATGGCTACACCTTC. This sequence encodes CSVEEMYYGYTF.

The genes are TRBV2 and TRBJ2-5, with 7 positions matching TRBD2. CDR3 length: 13 residues. The germline V gene encodes CDR1 SNHLY and CDR2 FYNNEI. V dropped 2 bases and J dropped 5; count of bases not matched to a gene: 2. As DNA, the CDR3 is TGTGCCAGCAGTGAATCGGGGGGTGAGACCCAGTACTTC. This encodes CASSESGGETQYF.

This chain links TRBV4-2 with TRBJ1-2; a possible D gene is TRBD1 (5 bases). This CDR3 is built from 14 residues. Trimming took 1 base from V and 4 from J, leaving 10 bases between them. Germline-derived CDR1 and CDR2 are LGHNA and YNFKEQ. This chain's CDR3 is CASSQAGTSYGYTF. The CDR3, as DNA: TGTGCCAGCAGCCAAGCCGGGACGAGCTATGGCTACACCTTC.